One and the same sample provided the 5 T cell receptor beta chains below, sequenced in a study of shared clonotypes between healthy human individuals. Profiling relied on immunoSEQ multiplex PCR, and the TCRdb table lists in-frame clones only, not all of them. The sample gives 2 million to 3 million clones, more than 85% of which show up once; 0.35% to 0.45% is in the top ten. The sequenced sample consisted of naive CD4+ T cells from PBMCs. Subset defined: CD45RA+ positively selected. Receptors originate from a man between 18 and 35 years old in good health. Some clones in this sample may be carry-over from other donors' samples.

The V and J genes are TRBV27 and TRBJ2-5; 11 nucleotides align to TRBD2. CDR3 size: 16 residues. With 6 bases clipped from V and 11 bases from J, the junction kept 17 bases outside the gene matches. CDR1 and CDR2 (germline): MNHEY, SMNVEV (reference sequence). CDR3 sequence (DNA): TGTGCCAGCAGACCTCCTGGACTAGCGGGTACCAAGAGACAGTACTTC. This gives the protein CASRPPGLAGTKRQYF.

The V gene is TRBV5-1, the J gene TRBJ2-1, with TRBD2 matching 15 bases. V shed 4 bases and J 1 base; nucleotides not matched to a gene: 3. This CDR3 contains 17 residues. The germline V gene encodes CDR1 SGHRS and CDR2 YFSETQ. CDR3 protein: CASSHGLAGGSYNEQFF. The CDR3 DNA is TGCGCCAGCAGCCACGGACTAGCGGGAGGGTCCTACAATGAGCAGTTCTTC.

This chain uses TRBV9 with TRBJ1-3; tentative D call: TRBD1 (5 bases). Germline V gene lookup returns CDR1 SGDLS and CDR2 YYNGEE. The ends were cut back, 4 bases at V and 2 bases at J, with 31 bases in the middle. The CDR3 spans 21 residues. CDR3 loop: CASSPTDAGWLGWLPGNTIYF. The CDR3 nucleotides are TGTGCCAGCAGCCCTACGGACGCAGGGTGGTTAGGGTGGTTACCTGGAAACACCATATATTTT.

This sequence joins TRBV15 and TRBJ2-6, with 15 bases fitting TRBD2. The trim removed 3 bases at V and 4 bases at J, leaving 4 bases unmatched. This CDR3 contains 18 residues. Germline V lookup: CDR1 LNHNV, CDR2 YYDKDF (reference sequence). This CDR3 reads CATSSGLAGGLGANVLTF. The DNA of the CDR3 is TGTGCCACCAGCAGCGGACTAGCGGGAGGGTTGGGGGCCAACGTCCTGACTTTC.

The chain combines TRBV10-3 with TRBJ1-1; D is undetermined. V was cut by 0 bases and J by 11 bases, with 10 bases left in between. The CDR3 is 12 residues long. Germline CDR1 is ENHRY and CDR2 is SYGVKD. The CDR3 nucleotides are TGTGCCATCAGTGAGTCTACCCGTGGGGCTTTCTTT. Amino acids: CAISESTRGAFF.